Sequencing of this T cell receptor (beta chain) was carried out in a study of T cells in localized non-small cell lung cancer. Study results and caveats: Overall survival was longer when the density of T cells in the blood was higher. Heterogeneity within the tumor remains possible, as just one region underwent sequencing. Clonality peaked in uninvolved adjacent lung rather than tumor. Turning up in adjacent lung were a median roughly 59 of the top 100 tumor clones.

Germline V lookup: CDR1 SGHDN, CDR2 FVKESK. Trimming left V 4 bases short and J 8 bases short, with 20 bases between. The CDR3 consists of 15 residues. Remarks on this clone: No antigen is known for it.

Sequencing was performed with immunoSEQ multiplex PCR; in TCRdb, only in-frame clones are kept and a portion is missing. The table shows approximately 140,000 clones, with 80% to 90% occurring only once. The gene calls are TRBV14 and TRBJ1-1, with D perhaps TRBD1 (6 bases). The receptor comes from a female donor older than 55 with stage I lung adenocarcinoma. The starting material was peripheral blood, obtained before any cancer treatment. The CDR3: CASSLKLGGVLEAFF. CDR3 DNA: TGTGCCAGCAGCCTGAAGTTGGGGGGCGTATTGGAAGCTTTCTTT. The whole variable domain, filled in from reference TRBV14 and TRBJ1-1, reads EAGVTQFPSHSVIEKGQTVTLRCDPISGHDNLYWYRRVMGKEIKFLLHFVKESKQDESGMPNNRFLAERTGGTYSTLKVQPAELEDSGVYFCASSLKLGGVLEAFFGQGTRLTVV.